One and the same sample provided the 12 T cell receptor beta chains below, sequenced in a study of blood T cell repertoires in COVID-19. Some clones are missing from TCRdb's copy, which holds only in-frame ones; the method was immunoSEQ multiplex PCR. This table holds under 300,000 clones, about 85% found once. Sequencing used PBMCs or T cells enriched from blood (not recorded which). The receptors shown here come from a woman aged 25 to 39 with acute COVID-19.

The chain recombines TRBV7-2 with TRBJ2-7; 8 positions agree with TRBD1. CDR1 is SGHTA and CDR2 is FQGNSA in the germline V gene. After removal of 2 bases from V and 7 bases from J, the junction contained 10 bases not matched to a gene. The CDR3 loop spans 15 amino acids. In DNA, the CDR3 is TGTGCCAGCAGCTTAAGTAGAGCAGGGGGCCGGGAGCAGTACTTC. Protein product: CASSLSRAGGREQYF.

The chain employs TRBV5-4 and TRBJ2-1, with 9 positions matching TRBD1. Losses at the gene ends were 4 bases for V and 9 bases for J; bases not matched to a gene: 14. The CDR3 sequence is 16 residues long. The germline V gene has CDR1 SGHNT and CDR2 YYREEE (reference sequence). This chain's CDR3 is CASSGGQGVRIGEQFF. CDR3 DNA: TGTGCCAGCAGCGGGGGACAGGGAGTGCGAATCGGTGAGCAGTTCTTC.

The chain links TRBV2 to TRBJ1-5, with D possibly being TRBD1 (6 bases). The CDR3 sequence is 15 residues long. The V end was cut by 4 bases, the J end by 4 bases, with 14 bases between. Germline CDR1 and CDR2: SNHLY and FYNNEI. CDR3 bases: TGTGCCAGCAGTGTGGAGACAGGAGTAAATCAGCCCCAGCATTTT. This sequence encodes CASSVETGVNQPQHF.

The CDR3 protein is CAITSGLGDTDTQYF. The CDR3 DNA sequence: TGTGCCATCACGTCGGGACTAGGGGACACAGATACGCAGTATTTT. The chain recombines TRBV10-3 with TRBJ2-3, with TRBD2 identical over 8 bases. V was clipped by 7 bases and J by 2 bases; unmatched bases: 8. Germline V gives CDR1 ENHRY, CDR2 SYGVKD. The CDR3 sequence is 15 residues long.

As DNA, the CDR3 is TGTGCCAGCAGTAAGCAGGGAGGTAATTCACCCCTCCACTTT. Translation: CASSKQGGNSPLHF. The V and J genes are TRBV6-5 and TRBJ1-6, with D possibly being TRBD1 (5 bases). The CDR3 is made up of 14 amino acids. V was clipped by 5 bases and J by 6 bases, with 11 bases between them. Germline V lookup: CDR1 MNHEY, CDR2 SVGAGI.

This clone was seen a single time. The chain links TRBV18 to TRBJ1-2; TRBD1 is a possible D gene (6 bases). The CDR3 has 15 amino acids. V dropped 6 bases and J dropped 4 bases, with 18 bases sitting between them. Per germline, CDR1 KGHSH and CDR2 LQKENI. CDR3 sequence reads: CASSDGGGLSYGYTF. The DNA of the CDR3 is TGTGCCAGCTCCGACGGCGGGGGGCTAAGCTATGGCTACACCTTC.

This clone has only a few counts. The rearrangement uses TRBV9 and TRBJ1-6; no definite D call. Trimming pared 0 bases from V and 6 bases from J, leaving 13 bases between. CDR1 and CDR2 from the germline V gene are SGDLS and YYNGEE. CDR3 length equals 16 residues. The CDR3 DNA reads TGTGCCAGCAGCGTAGGGGCAGGCCCATCTAATTCACCCCTCCACTTT. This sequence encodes CASSVGAGPSNSPLHF.

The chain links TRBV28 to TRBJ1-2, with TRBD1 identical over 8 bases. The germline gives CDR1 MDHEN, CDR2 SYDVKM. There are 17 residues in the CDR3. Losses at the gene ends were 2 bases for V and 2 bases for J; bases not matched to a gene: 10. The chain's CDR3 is CASSLLSYRGWNYGYTF. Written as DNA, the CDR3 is TGTGCCAGCAGTTTACTCTCCTACAGGGGGTGGAACTATGGCTACACCTTC.

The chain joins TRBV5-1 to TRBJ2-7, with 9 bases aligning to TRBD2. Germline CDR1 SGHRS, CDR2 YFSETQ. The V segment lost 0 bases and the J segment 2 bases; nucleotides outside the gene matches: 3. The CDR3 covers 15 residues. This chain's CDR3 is CASSLGLAAPYEQYF. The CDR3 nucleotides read TGCGCCAGCAGCTTGGGACTAGCGGCCCCCTACGAGCAGTACTTC.

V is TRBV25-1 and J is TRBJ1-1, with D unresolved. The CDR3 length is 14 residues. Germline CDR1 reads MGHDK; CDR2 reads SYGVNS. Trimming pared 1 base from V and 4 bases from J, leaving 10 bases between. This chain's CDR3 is CASSESNGGTEAFF. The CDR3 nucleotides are TGTGCCAGCAGTGAATCTAATGGTGGCACTGAAGCTTTCTTT.

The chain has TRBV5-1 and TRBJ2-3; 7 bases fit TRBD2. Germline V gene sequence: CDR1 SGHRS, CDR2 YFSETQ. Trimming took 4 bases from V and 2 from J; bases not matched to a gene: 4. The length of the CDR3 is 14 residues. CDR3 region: CASSLAAYTDTQYF. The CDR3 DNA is TGCGCCAGCAGCCTAGCGGCCTACACAGATACGCAGTATTTT.

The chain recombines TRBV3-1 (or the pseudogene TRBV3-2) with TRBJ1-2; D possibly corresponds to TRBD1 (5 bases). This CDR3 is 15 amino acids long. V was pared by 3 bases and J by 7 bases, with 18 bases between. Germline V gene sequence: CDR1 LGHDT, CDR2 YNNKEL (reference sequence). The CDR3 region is CASSHKDRGSSGYTF. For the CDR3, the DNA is TGTGCCAGCAGCCACAAGGATAGGGGCTCGAGTGGCTACACCTTC.